This TCR beta chain was captured by sequencing in a study of T cell clonotyping in hematopoietic cell transplantation. General observations from the study: Graft donor and pretransplant recipient Inverse Simpson Index values predicted broader posttransplant TCR diversity. Without cell sorting, CD4 versus CD8 contributions remain unresolved.

TCRdb's copy holds only in-frame clones and misses some; the assay was immunoSEQ multiplex PCR. This sample has some 35,000 clones, with 95% found just once. V lost 5 bases, J lost 5 bases, and 16 bases lay in between. CDR1 is MNHEY and CDR2 is SMNVEV in the germline V gene (reference sequence). CDR3 length equals 14 residues. Time point noted: recipient sample about 28 days before transplant, after cytoreduction. Comment on this clone: The target antigen is unknown.

The chain combines TRBV27 with TRBJ2-7; D may match TRBD1 or TRBD2 (6 bases each). This receptor was obtained from a man aged 40-49 years with chronic myeloid leukemia. Some clones in this sample may be carry-over from other donors' samples. The material sequenced was peripheral blood mononuclear cells, taken before stem cell transplant. CDR3 DNA: TGTGCCAGCAGTCTTCTGGGGGGCGTGGACGAGCAGTACTTC. Translated, it gives CASSLLGGVDEQYF.